These 12 T cell receptor beta chains were sequenced from one sample in a study of cytomegalovirus exposure and HLA in healthy donors. The PCR was carried out with 60 Vbeta primers and 13 Jbeta primers. Sequenced by immunoSEQ multiplex PCR; TCRdb stores in-frame clones only, minus some. In the table there are under 140,000 clones, more than 75% of which are singletons. The sample comprised PBMCs. These receptors were obtained from a man aged 35 to 55 in good health and CMV-seronegative.

V is TRBV19 and J is TRBJ1-2; tentative D call: TRBD1 (5 bases). V was cut by 7 bases and J by 5 bases, with 17 bases left in between. The CDR3 length is 14 residues. Looked up from germline, CDR1 is LNHDA and CDR2 is SQIVND (reference sequence). The CDR3 DNA reads TGTGCCAGTACCACGCCAGGGAGGGATTATGGCTACACCTTC. Translation: CASTTPGRDYGYTF.

CDR3 DNA sequence: TGCGCCAGCAGTGAAACGTTAGTTGAAGCTTTCTTT. Protein: CASSETLVEAFF. The chain uses TRBV10-2 and TRBJ1-1, with D unresolved. The CDR3 sequence is 12 residues long. Per the germline V gene, CDR1 is WSHSY and CDR2 is SAAADI. Trimming took 3 bases from V and 7 from J, leaving 9 bases between them.

The V gene is TRBV27, the J gene TRBJ2-3, with D tentatively TRBD1 (6 bases). Per germline, CDR1 MNHEY and CDR2 SMNVEV (reference sequence). With 2 bases removed from V and 3 bases from J, the gap between germline ends came to 15 bases. This CDR3 is built from 16 residues. For the CDR3, the DNA is TGTGCCAGCAGTTTACCATCTACAGGGAAAACAGATACGCAGTATTTT. The encoded protein is CASSLPSTGKTDTQYF.

This chain joins TRBV6-1 and TRBJ1-2; D not certain. The CDR3 has 13 amino acids. With 3 bases removed from V and 2 bases from J, the gap between germline ends came to 7 bases. Germline V gene sequence: CDR1 MNHNS, CDR2 SASEGT. Here the CDR3 DNA reads TGTGCCAGCAGTGATGAGGTCAACTATGGCTACACCTTC. Translation gives CASSDEVNYGYTF.

CDR3 protein: CAWSPGNTEAFF. The DNA for the CDR3 is TGTGCCTGGAGTCCGGGAAACACTGAAGCTTTCTTT. This chain uses TRBV30 with TRBJ1-1; the D is unclear. The CDR3 runs 12 residues. With 2 bases removed from V and 2 bases from J, the gap between germline ends came to 6 bases. Per germline, CDR1 GTSNPN and CDR2 SVGIG (reference sequence).

The chain links TRBV30 to TRBJ1-6, with a possible D match to TRBD1 (6 bases). Germline V gene sequence: CDR1 GTSNPN, CDR2 SVGIG (reference sequence). V was clipped by 0 bases and J by 10 bases, with 16 bases between them. This CDR3 spans 15 amino acids. CDR3 coding DNA: TGTGCCTGGAGTGTACGCAGGGGAATAGACTCACCCCTCCACTTT. Translating gives CAWSVRRGIDSPLHF.

The genes are TRBV13 and TRBJ2-7; tentative D call: TRBD1 (7 bases). The CDR3 sequence is 13 residues long. Trimming took off 5 bases at V and 4 bases at J, with 12 bases between the two ends. In germline, CDR1 is PRHDT, CDR2 FYEKMQ (reference sequence). The CDR3 region is CASSPTGRYEQYF. CDR3 in DNA: TGTGCCAGCAGCCCGACAGGGAGGTACGAGCAGTACTTC.

V is TRBV13 and J is TRBJ2-2, with TRBD2 matching 14 bases. Germline V lookup: CDR1 PRHDT, CDR2 FYEKMQ (reference sequence). The CDR3 contains 16 residues. V was clipped by 4 bases and J by 5 bases; unmatched bases: 3. The DNA for the CDR3 is TGTGCCAGCAGCTCGAGACTAGCGGGGGGGACCGGGGAGCTGTTTTTT. This sequence encodes CASSSRLAGGTGELFF.

This clone showed up just a few times. This CDR3 is CSVAKGDGYGYTF. The CDR3 region has the DNA TGCAGCGTTGCGAAGGGAGATGGCTATGGCTACACCTTC. The rearrangement joins TRBV29-1 to TRBJ1-2; D unresolved. Trimming removed 4 bases at V and 4 bases at J, with 13 bases between. Germline CDR1 and CDR2: SQVTM and ANQGSEA. This CDR3 contains 13 residues.

The count of this clone is one. The chain uses TRBV18 and TRBJ2-7, with 9 bases fitting TRBD1. The germline V gene encodes CDR1 KGHSH and CDR2 LQKENI. Germline trimming cut 3 bases from V and 2 bases from J; bases unmatched to any gene: 11. The CDR3 spans 17 residues. The CDR3 DNA follows: TGTGCCAGCTCACCGCTCGGACAGGGGTCGGGACCCTACGAGCAGTACTTC. It specifies CASSPLGQGSGPYEQYF.

The chain carries TRBV7-9 and TRBJ1-5, with D uncertain. V was shortened by 1 base and J by 4 bases, with 11 bases between the two germline ends. The CDR3 totals 15 residues. Looked up from germline, CDR1 is SEHNR and CDR2 is FQNEAQ (reference sequence). CDR3 DNA: TGTGCCAGCAGCTTAGGATCGCCAGGAAATCAGCCCCAGCATTTT. This sequence encodes CASSLGSPGNQPQHF.

CDR3 nucleotides: TGTGCCAGCAGGCTGACAGGGATACCTTCCGAGCAGTACTTC. Its protein product is CASRLTGIPSEQYF. The chain is built from TRBV6-5 and TRBJ2-7; 7 bases are a match to TRBD1. This CDR3 has 14 residues. Germline loops: CDR1 MNHEY, CDR2 SVGAGI. Unmatched junction bases numbered 11, after V lost 6 bases and J lost 6 bases.